What follows is one T cell receptor (beta chain) and its context. This specimen belongs to a study of blood T cell repertoires in COVID-19. Cohort 3 recovered donors had two negative PCRs, clearance, or symptom resolution. TCRdb keeps only in-frame clones here, not all; method: immunoSEQ multiplex PCR. The table includes about 270,000 clones, nearly 90% detected once. The length of the CDR3 is 13 residues. Germline CDR1 MDHEN, CDR2 SYDVKM. V was clipped by 3 bases and J by 7 bases, with 12 bases between them. The rearrangement links TRBV28 to TRBJ1-2; D is unclear. This TCR was recovered from a woman aged 25-40 years who had recovered from COVID-19. Sequenced: PBMCs or T cells enriched from blood (not recorded which). The CDR3 protein is CASSFSLGLGYTF. Here the CDR3 DNA reads TGTGCCAGCAGTTTCTCCCTCGGACTTGGCTACACCTTC.